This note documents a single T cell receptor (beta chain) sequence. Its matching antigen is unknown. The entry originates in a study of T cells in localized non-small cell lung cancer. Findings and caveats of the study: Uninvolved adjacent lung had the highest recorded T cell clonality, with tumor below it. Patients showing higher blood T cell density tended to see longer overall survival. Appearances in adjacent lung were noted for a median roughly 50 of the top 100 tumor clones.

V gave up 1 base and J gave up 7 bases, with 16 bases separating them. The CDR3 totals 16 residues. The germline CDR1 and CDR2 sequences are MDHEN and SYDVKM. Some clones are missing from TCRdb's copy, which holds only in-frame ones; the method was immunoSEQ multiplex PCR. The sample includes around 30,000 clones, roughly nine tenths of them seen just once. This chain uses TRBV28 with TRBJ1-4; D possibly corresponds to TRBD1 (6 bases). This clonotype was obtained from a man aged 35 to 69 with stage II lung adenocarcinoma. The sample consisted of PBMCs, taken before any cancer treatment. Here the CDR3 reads CASSLLYGGRGEKLFF. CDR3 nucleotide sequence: TGTGCCAGCAGTTTATTATATGGGGGGCGGGGTGAAAAACTGTTTTTT.